This record covers a single T cell receptor (beta chain). TCRdb's table, derived via immunoSEQ multiplex PCR, lists solely in-frame clones and lacks some. The sample lists roughly 80,000 clones, about 90% occurring once. Sequencing was limited to surgery cases with top T cell transcript signatures in brain tissue. At least one anti-epileptic drug was given before surgery. This specimen belongs to a study of brain T cells in children with intractable seizures. The specimen comprised peripheral blood, sampled at surgery. This TCR came from a girl aged 2 to 10 with Rasmussen encephalitis and intractable seizures.

The CDR3 DNA is TGTGCCAGTAGTCGGGCGGGGGATCGGTCCAAAAACATTCAGTACTTC. Its protein product is CASSRAGDRSKNIQYF. The chain links TRBV19 to TRBJ2-4; TRBD2 agrees at 7 bases. The length of the CDR3 is 16 residues. J gave up 2 bases and V 5 bases, and 9 bases lay outside the gene matches. Per the germline V gene, CDR1 is LNHDA and CDR2 is SQIVND (reference sequence).